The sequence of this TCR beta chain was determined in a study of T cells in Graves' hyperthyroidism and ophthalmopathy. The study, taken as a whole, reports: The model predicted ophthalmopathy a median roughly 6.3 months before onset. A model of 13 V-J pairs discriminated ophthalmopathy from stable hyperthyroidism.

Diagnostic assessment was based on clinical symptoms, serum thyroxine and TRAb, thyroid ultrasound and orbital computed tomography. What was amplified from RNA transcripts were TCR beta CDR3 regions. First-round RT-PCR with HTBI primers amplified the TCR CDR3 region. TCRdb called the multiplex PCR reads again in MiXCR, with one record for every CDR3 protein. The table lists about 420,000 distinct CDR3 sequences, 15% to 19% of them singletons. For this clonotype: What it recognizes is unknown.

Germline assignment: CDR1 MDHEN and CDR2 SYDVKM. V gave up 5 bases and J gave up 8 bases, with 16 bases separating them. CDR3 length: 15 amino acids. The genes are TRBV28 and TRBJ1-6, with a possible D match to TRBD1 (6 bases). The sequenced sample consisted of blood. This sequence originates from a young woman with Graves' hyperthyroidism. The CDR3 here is CASSASGASHSPLHF. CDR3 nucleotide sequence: TGTGCCAGCAGTGCCTCGGGGGCGTCCCATTCACCCCTCCACTTT.